These 3 T cell receptor beta chains came from one sample sequenced in a study of blood T cell repertoires in COVID-19. Produced via immunoSEQ multiplex PCR; TCRdb's table is partial and in-frame only. Of 150,000 to 200,000 clones listed, over 75% are singletons. The sample was peripheral blood. The receptors were gathered from a man in his sixties who had recovered from COVID-19.

The gene calls are TRBV27 and TRBJ1-2; 7 bases line up with TRBD1. Trimming took 5 bases from V and 7 from J; bases not matched to a gene: 16. Looked up from germline, CDR1 is MNHEY and CDR2 is SMNVEV (reference sequence). The CDR3 has 16 residues. CDR3 protein: CASSPGTAGGMAGYTF. As DNA, the CDR3 is TGTGCCAGCAGTCCGGGGACAGCGGGAGGGATGGCTGGCTACACCTTC.

The CDR3: CSASGETEAFF. Here the CDR3 DNA reads TGCAGTGCTAGCGGGGAGACTGAAGCTTTCTTT. V usage is TRBV20-1 and J usage is TRBJ1-1, with D unresolved. V was cut by 3 bases and J by 5 bases, with 7 bases left in between. CDR3 length: 11 residues. Germline CDR1 DFQATT, CDR2 SNEGSKA (reference sequence).

V usage is TRBV18 and J usage is TRBJ1-1; no clear D. The germline V and J ends were trimmed by 3 bases and 5 bases, with 7 bases remaining between them. There are 12 residues in the CDR3. The germline V gene encodes CDR1 KGHSH and CDR2 LQKENI. Here the CDR3 reads CASSPDETEAFF. The CDR3 coding sequence is TGTGCCAGCTCACCCGATGAGACTGAAGCTTTCTTT.